The next 10 T cell receptor beta chains were all read from a single sample in a study of CD8+ T cells in alopecia areata (dated by TCRdb to the late 2010s). Read against the paper, the sample's treatment or condition label means: oral pan-JAK inhibitor, 5-10 mg twice daily. Libraries were built with the immunoSEQ multiplex PCR assay. For TCR sequencing, RNA was extracted from every sample and reverse transcribed into cDNA to serve as template. This immuneACCESS table, as held by TCRdb, lists in-frame sequences with V and J called but not all clones. Of the missing ones, under half trace to an unresolved V gene in checked studies; the others have no known cause. The sample profile shows under 130,000 clones; approximately 84% of them were found once. Clones ranked in the top ten supply approximately 12% of the sample. Specimen: CD8+ T cells sorted from blood, collected at approximately week 30, from a patient treated with tofacitinib. The receptors were gathered from a human donor with alopecia areata.

The gene calls are TRBV5-4 and TRBJ2-3, with 7 bases matching TRBD2. CDR1 is SGHNT, CDR2 YYREEE, per germline (reference sequence). Trimming took 2 bases from V and 4 from J; bases not matched to a gene: 10. The CDR3 length is 16 residues. The CDR3 DNA reads TGTGCCAGCAGCTTATTCATTTGGGGGAGGGCAGATACGCAGTATTTT. Its translation is CASSLFIWGRADTQYF. Complete variable domain (other parts from reference TRBV5-4 and TRBJ2-3): ETGVTQSPTHLIKTRGQQVTLRCSSQSGHNTVSWYQQALGQGPQFIFQYYREEENGRGNFPPRFSGLQFPNYSSELNVNALELDDSALYLCASSLFIWGRADTQYFGPGTRLTVL.

This rearrangement joins TRBV5-4 to TRBJ2-7, with D perhaps TRBD1 (5 bases). Trimming removed 0 bases from V and 3 bases from J, with 13 bases in between. Germline V gene data show CDR1 as SGHNT and CDR2 as YYREEE (reference sequence). The CDR3 consists of 15 residues. The CDR3 sequence is CASSLGRLGHYEQYF. In DNA, the CDR3 is TGTGCCAGCAGCTTGGGTCGGTTGGGGCACTACGAGCAGTACTTC.

The rearrangement uses TRBV11-2 and TRBJ2-2; 8 bases agree with TRBD1. The germline V gene encodes CDR1 SGHAT and CDR2 FQNNGV. CDR3 length: 18 residues. Trimming cost V 8 bases and J 1 base; bases outside gene matches: 15. This CDR3 is CASAGGDRFSLNTGELFF. The CDR3, as DNA: TGTGCCAGCGCCGGCGGGGACAGGTTCTCTTTGAACACCGGGGAGCTGTTTTTT.

This chain links TRBV29-1 with TRBJ1-2; TRBD1 matches 7 bases. The trim removed 4 bases at V and 0 bases at J, leaving 5 bases unmatched. Germline V lookup: CDR1 SQVTM, CDR2 ANQGSEA. The CDR3 sequence is 14 residues long. CDR3 in DNA: TGCAGCGTTGGCGGACAGGCCACTAACTATGGCTACACCTTC. Its translation is CSVGGQATNYGYTF.

This chain uses TRBV6-1 with TRBJ1-3; no firm D call. Per the germline V gene, CDR1 is MNHNS and CDR2 is SASEGT. The CDR3 consists of 17 residues. With 0 bases removed from V and 0 bases from J, the gap between germline ends came to 12 bases. CDR3 coding DNA: TGTGCCAGCAGTGAAGCCCTTGGATTTGACTCTGGAAACACCATATATTTT. This sequence encodes CASSEALGFDSGNTIYF.

The CDR3 loop is CASSGDTTYEQYF. DNA for the CDR3: TGTGCCAGCTCAGGGGACACGACCTACGAGCAGTACTTC. The J gene is TRBJ2-7, the V gene TRBV18, with D tentatively TRBD1 (6 bases). Trimming removed 5 bases at V and 2 bases at J, with 10 bases between. The CDR3 is made up of 13 amino acids. Germline V gene data show CDR1 as KGHSH and CDR2 as LQKENI. Based on the CDR3 plus reference TRBV18 and TRBJ2-7, the full variable domain is NAGVMQNPRHLVRRRGQEARLRCSPMKGHSHVYWYRQLPEEGLKFMVYLQKENIIDESGMPKERFSAEFPKEGPSILRIQQVVRGDSAAYFCASSGDTTYEQYFGPGTRLTVT.

This clone occurred once. The chain recombines TRBV21-1 with TRBJ2-2; TRBD1 is the table's D call and was not checked against the DNA. TRBV21-1 corresponds to a pseudogene. This CDR3 is built from 18 residues. Written as DNA, the CDR3 is TGTGCCAGCAGCAAAGCGCTTTTAAGGGGGCCGGGCACCGGGGAGCTGTTTTTT. Protein sequence: CASSKALLRGPGTGELFF.

The V call is TRBV29-1, the J call TRBJ2-1; 7 nucleotides line up with TRBD1. There are 14 residues in the CDR3. V lost 2 bases to trimming and J lost 4 bases; unmatched junction nucleotides: 5. In germline, CDR1 is SQVTM, CDR2 ANQGSEA. The CDR3 sequence: CSVERGQKYNEQFF. The CDR3 DNA reads as TGCAGCGTTGAAAGGGGACAGAAGTACAATGAGCAGTTCTTC.

This clone is judged medium-sized. The CDR3 DNA reads as TGTGCCAGCAGTCCCCACAGGGGGCGACCCTACGAGCAGTACTTC. Its protein is CASSPHRGRPYEQYF. The chain recombines TRBV6-1 with TRBJ2-7; 9 bases align to TRBD1. Germline V gene lookup returns CDR1 MNHNS and CDR2 SASEGT. V lost 5 bases, J lost 2 bases, and 7 bases stayed unmatched. CDR3 length: 15 amino acids.

The V gene is TRBV19, the J gene TRBJ2-7, with 8 bases identical to TRBD2. Looked up from germline, CDR1 is LNHDA and CDR2 is SQIVND (reference sequence). This CDR3 contains 15 residues. V trimming: 4 bases; J trimming: 4 bases; junction bases outside the gene matches: 9. The CDR3 sequence: CASSTTTLAAYEQYF. For the CDR3, the DNA is TGTGCCAGTAGTACCACAACACTAGCGGCTTACGAGCAGTACTTC. The full variable domain, completed using reference TRBV19 and TRBJ2-7, is DGGITQSPKYLFRKEGQNVTLSCEQNLNHDAMYWYRQDPGQGLRLIYYSQIVNDFQKGDIAEGYSVSREKKESFPLTVTSAQKNPTAFYLCASSTTTLAAYEQYFGPGTRLTVT.